The T cell receptor beta chain under discussion was sequenced for a study of blood T cell repertoires in COVID-19. This CDR3 has 14 amino acids. Germline V gene lookup returns CDR1 SGHRS and CDR2 YFSETQ. V was cut by 0 bases and J by 5 bases, with 6 bases left in between. Profiled with immunoSEQ multiplex PCR; TCRdb holds only in-frame clones, not every one. The sample comprises some 190,000 clones, nearly 80% of which are singletons, and roughly an eighth rests with the top ten. This TCR was recovered from a man aged 60 to 69 who had been exposed to COVID-19. Input material: PBMCs or T cells enriched from blood (not recorded which). This sequence joins TRBV5-1 and TRBJ1-6; a possible D gene is TRBD1 (6 bases). The CDR3 DNA reads TGCGCCAGCAGCTTGGGGACAGATAATTCACCCCTCCACTTT. Amino acids: CASSLGTDNSPLHF. Variable domain in full (rest from reference TRBV5-1 and TRBJ1-6): KAGVTQTPRYLIKTRGQQVTLSCSPISGHRSVSWYQQTPGQGLQFLFEYFSETQRNKGNFPGRFSGRQFSNSRSEMNVSTLELGDSALYLCASSLGTDNSPLHFGNGTRLTVT.